The 27 T cell receptor beta chains below all came from one sample that was sequenced in a study of OX40 agonist ivuxolimab in advanced cancers. Method: immunoSEQ multiplex PCR; TCRdb's copy keeps in-frame clones and lacks some. The table has 55,000 to 70,000 clones, around 90% seen once. Sequencing used CD4+ or CD8+ T cells sorted from blood, obtained in a trial of the OX40 agonist ivuxolimab. The receptors here all came from an adult with an advanced solid tumor such as melanoma, head and neck, liver or kidney cancer.

This CDR3 reads CASSDGPEQVEKLFF. In DNA form, the CDR3 reads TGTGCCAGCAGCGACGGTCCCGAACAAGTTGAAAAACTGTTTTTT. The chain couples TRBV9 to TRBJ1-4; D gene uncertain. This CDR3 spans 15 amino acids. Germline V gives CDR1 SGDLS, CDR2 YYNGEE. Between the trimmed V and J ends, which lost 3 bases and 7 bases, there was a span of 16 bases.

This clone appeared once. The chain employs TRBV28 and TRBJ2-7; D is ambiguous. The ends were cut back, 7 bases at V and 3 bases at J, with 13 bases in the middle. Germline V CDR1 and CDR2: MDHEN, SYDVKM. This CDR3 has 13 residues. The CDR3 DNA reads as TGTGCCAGCAACGCGGCGGCAGACTACGAGCAGTACTTC. Translation: CASNAAADYEQYF.

This rearrangement joins TRBV19 to TRBJ1-1; D not resolved. The germline CDR1 and CDR2 sequences are LNHDA and SQIVND (reference sequence). V shed 7 bases and J shed 5 bases, with 17 bases lying between them. This CDR3 spans 14 amino acids. DNA for the CDR3: TGTGCCAGTAAAGGGCCAGTGACGGGTACTGAAGCTTTCTTT. Translation: CASKGPVTGTEAFF. The full variable domain, rest sourced from reference TRBV19 and TRBJ1-1, is DGGITQSPKYLFRKEGQNVTLSCEQNLNHDAMYWYRQDPGQGLRLIYYSQIVNDFQKGDIAEGYSVSREKKESFPLTVTSAQKNPTAFYLCASKGPVTGTEAFFGQGTRLTVV.

This clone turned up a few times. This chain joins TRBV30 and TRBJ1-1; D unresolved. Germline CDR1 is GTSNPN and CDR2 is SVGIG (reference sequence). The CDR3 consists of 11 residues. Trimming cost V 3 bases and J 5 bases, with 7 bases left between them. CDR3 nucleotide sequence: TGTGCCTGGAGCGGATTGACTGAAGCTTTCTTT. It codes for CAWSGLTEAFF.

The rearrangement uses TRBV5-1 and TRBJ1-6; no definite D call. The germline V gene has CDR1 SGHRS and CDR2 YFSETQ. The CDR3 spans 13 residues. The V end was cut by 3 bases, the J end by 7 bases, with 8 bases between. The CDR3 is CASSWGSNSPLHF. Here the CDR3 DNA reads TGCGCCAGCAGCTGGGGATCGAATTCACCCCTCCACTTT.

This sequence joins TRBV15 and TRBJ2-3; the match to TRBD2 covers 10 bases. Germline V gene data show CDR1 as LNHNV and CDR2 as YYDKDF (reference sequence). V dropped 2 bases and J dropped 4; count of bases not matched to a gene: 9. This CDR3 contains 17 residues. CDR3 coding DNA: TGTGCCACCAGCAGATCAGTAACCGGGACTAGCGCAGATACGCAGTATTTT. This encodes CATSRSVTGTSADTQYF.

The V gene is TRBV5-8, the J gene TRBJ2-7, with TRBD1 as a possible D gene (6 bases). The CDR3 runs 16 residues. V lost 1 base and J lost 2, with 16 bases in between. The germline CDR1 and CDR2 sequences are SGHTS and YDEGEE. For the CDR3, the DNA is TGTGCCAGCAGCTTGTGGGGACCAGGGGTACCCTACGAGCAGTACTTC. This gives the protein CASSLWGPGVPYEQYF.

V is TRBV28 and J is TRBJ2-5; D not certain. Trimming cost V 2 bases and J 5 bases, with 15 bases left between them. Germline assignment: CDR1 MDHEN and CDR2 SYDVKM. CDR3 size: 15 residues. CDR3 protein: CASSLLEVSGETQYF. The CDR3 bases are TGTGCCAGCAGTTTACTCGAGGTGTCTGGGGAGACCCAGTACTTC.

In its sample, this clone was seen a few times. This sequence joins TRBV25-1 and TRBJ1-1; no clear D. Looked up from germline, CDR1 is MGHDK and CDR2 is SYGVNS. The CDR3 spans 11 residues. V was shortened by 6 bases and J by 5 bases, with 7 bases between the two germline ends. The CDR3 is CASRQRTEAFF. The CDR3 DNA sequence: TGTGCCAGCAGACAGAGGACTGAAGCTTTCTTT.

A single count supports this clone. The chain joins TRBV7-2 to TRBJ1-5; D unclear. V shed 5 bases and J shed 6 bases, with 8 bases lying between them. CDR1 is SGHTA and CDR2 is FQGNSA in the germline V gene. The CDR3 extends over 12 amino acids. CDR3 residues: CASSLPSQPQHF. CDR3 bases: TGTGCCAGCAGCCTCCCCTCTCAGCCCCAGCATTTT.

The rearrangement uses TRBV30 and TRBJ1-6; a weak D match, TRBD1 (5 bases). CDR1 GTSNPN and CDR2 SVGIG come from the germline V gene (reference sequence). The CDR3 has 14 amino acids. Between the trimmed V and J ends, which lost 0 bases and 5 bases, there was a span of 8 bases. This CDR3 reads CAWSVRGNNSPLHF. The CDR3 DNA follows: TGTGCCTGGAGTGTAAGGGGCAATAATTCACCCCTCCACTTT.

The chain couples TRBV11-1 to TRBJ2-7; the D gene is possibly TRBD2 (5 bases). Trimming removed 1 base at V and 4 bases at J, with 11 bases between. CDR3 length equals 14 residues. Germline V gene data show CDR1 as SGHAT and CDR2 as FQDESV (reference sequence). CDR3 residues: CASSLVPTGYEQYF. The CDR3 DNA reads TGTGCCAGCAGCTTAGTCCCGACGGGATACGAGCAGTACTTC.

This clone was observed once. The rearrangement uses TRBV7-2 and TRBJ2-7; the match to TRBD1 covers 8 bases. This CDR3 is 18 amino acids long. After removal of 2 bases from V and 0 bases from J, the junction contained 12 bases not matched to a gene. Germline V lookup: CDR1 SGHTA, CDR2 FQGNSA. CDR3 nucleotides: TGTGCCAGCAGCTTACGGGGGATGGGACAGGTCTACTCCTACGAGCAGTACTTC. Encoded protein: CASSLRGMGQVYSYEQYF.

The chain recombines TRBV4-3 with TRBJ2-7, with 10 positions matching TRBD2. V lost 0 bases to trimming and J lost 5 bases; unmatched junction nucleotides: 7. CDR3 length: 16 residues. Germline V gives CDR1 LGHNA, CDR2 YSLEER. CDR3 DNA: TGCGCCAGCAGCCAAGATGTGGCTAGCGGGAGAAACGAGCAGTACTTC. Protein sequence: CASSQDVASGRNEQYF.

This clone was observed a single time. The CDR3 region is CSGRDRVQETQYF. The DNA for the CDR3 is TGCAGCGGGAGGGACAGGGTCCAAGAGACCCAGTACTTC. The chain links TRBV29-1 to TRBJ2-5; 9 bases fit TRBD1. The CDR3 runs 13 residues. V trimming: 7 bases; J trimming: 1 base; junction bases outside the gene matches: 4. CDR1 and CDR2 from the germline V gene are SQVTM and ANQGSEA. Full variable domain (outside the CDR3, taken from reference TRBV29-1 and TRBJ2-5): SAVISQKPSRDICQRGTSLTIQCQVDSQVTMMFWYRQQPGQSLTLIATANQGSEATYESGFVIDKFPISRPNLTFSTLTVSNMSPEDSSIYLCSGRDRVQETQYFGPGTRLLVL.

This clone was counted a single time. The chain links TRBV19 to TRBJ2-1; D is unresolved. In germline, CDR1 is LNHDA, CDR2 SQIVND (reference sequence). This CDR3 region has 16 residues. Between the trimmed V and J ends, which lost 5 bases and 0 bases, there was a span of 14 bases. Here the CDR3 reads CASSPQHLSSYNEQFF. CDR3 DNA: TGTGCCAGTAGTCCCCAACACCTGAGCTCCTACAATGAGCAGTTCTTC. Supplemented by reference TRBV19 and TRBJ2-1, the full variable domain reads DGGITQSPKYLFRKEGQNVTLSCEQNLNHDAMYWYRQDPGQGLRLIYYSQIVNDFQKGDIAEGYSVSREKKESFPLTVTSAQKNPTAFYLCASSPQHLSSYNEQFFGPGTRLTVL.

The CDR3 DNA reads TGTGCCAGCTTGGGGGGACCGGTCTCTGGGGCCAACGTCCTGACTTTC. As protein: CASLGGPVSGANVLTF. The rearrangement joins TRBV28 to TRBJ2-6; TRBD2 is a possible D gene (6 bases). CDR1 is MDHEN and CDR2 is SYDVKM in the germline V gene. Deletions cut 8 bases from V and 0 bases from J, with 14 bases between. This CDR3 contains 16 residues.

V and J are TRBV6-5 and TRBJ2-7; 10 nucleotides match TRBD1. The CDR3 covers 14 residues. In germline, CDR1 is MNHEY, CDR2 SVGAGI. V gave up 5 bases and J gave up 6 bases; unmatched junction bases: 7. Written as DNA, the CDR3 is TGTGCCAGCAGTCCCCGACAGGGGGCCTTCGAGCAGTACTTC. Translating it yields CASSPRQGAFEQYF.

The chain uses TRBV18 and TRBJ2-6; D may be TRBD1 (6 bases). The CDR3 totals 16 residues. Germline V CDR1 and CDR2: KGHSH, LQKENI. Trimming left V 8 bases short and J 7 bases short, with 21 bases between. In DNA form, the CDR3 reads TGTGCCAGCACCTCATCGCCAGGGGTCGGAGCCAACGTCCTGACTTTC. Translation gives CASTSSPGVGANVLTF.

This rearrangement joins TRBV29-1 to TRBJ2-6; D ambiguous. Germline V gene lookup returns CDR1 SQVTM and CDR2 ANQGSEA. The CDR3 length is 14 residues. The V gene lost 4 bases and the J gene lost 4 bases, with 11 bases spanning the gap. CDR3 amino acids: CSVALSGGANVLTF. The CDR3 nucleotides are TGCAGCGTTGCCCTCTCCGGAGGGGCCAACGTCCTGACTTTC.

The genes are TRBV9 and TRBJ1-4, with TRBD1 as a possible D gene (5 bases). V gave up 7 bases and J gave up 1 base, with 14 bases separating them. The CDR3 totals 15 residues. CDR1 and CDR2 from the germline V gene are SGDLS and YYNGEE. Here the CDR3 reads CASPVRGLTNEKLFF. Here the CDR3 DNA reads TGTGCCAGCCCCGTGCGGGGGTTAACTAATGAAAAACTGTTTTTT.

The rearrangement uses TRBV28 and TRBJ2-1, with a tentative D call TRBD1 (6 bases). Germline loops: CDR1 MDHEN, CDR2 SYDVKM. V was cut by 5 bases and J by 3 bases, with 11 bases left in between. This CDR3 has 14 amino acids. The CDR3 loop reads CASSPGDHYNEQFF. The CDR3 nucleotides are TGTGCCAGCAGTCCAGGGGACCACTACAATGAGCAGTTCTTC.

The rearrangement joins TRBV11-2 to TRBJ1-2, with a possible D match to TRBD1 (6 bases). V dropped 5 bases and J dropped 0 bases, with 16 bases sitting between them. The CDR3 length is 16 residues. In germline, CDR1 is SGHAT, CDR2 FQNNGV. CDR3 protein: CASSPGRGLTNYGYTF. The CDR3 bases are TGTGCCAGCAGCCCCGGCAGGGGACTAACTAACTATGGCTACACCTTC.

The chain links TRBV7-8 to TRBJ2-5; maybe TRBD2 (5 bases). Trimming pared 5 bases from V and 5 bases from J, leaving 18 bases between. The CDR3 spans 15 residues. CDR1 is SGHVS and CDR2 is FQNEAQ in the germline V gene. The CDR3: CASSPRTASGETQYF. CDR3 bases: TGTGCCAGCAGCCCAAGGACGGCCTCGGGGGAGACCCAGTACTTC.

This clone came up once. The V gene is TRBV18, the J gene TRBJ2-7; 14 bases line up with TRBD2. The CDR3 contains 16 residues. Germline loops: CDR1 KGHSH, CDR2 LQKENI. The V and J ends lost 3 bases and 3 bases, in that order; junction bases with no gene match: 4. The CDR3 here is CASSPAGTSGGYEQYF. The CDR3 DNA reads as TGTGCCAGCTCACCCGCCGGGACTAGCGGGGGCTACGAGCAGTACTTC. The whole variable domain, filled in from reference TRBV18 and TRBJ2-7, reads NAGVMQNPRHLVRRRGQEARLRCSPMKGHSHVYWYRQLPEEGLKFMVYLQKENIIDESGMPKERFSAEFPKEGPSILRIQQVVRGDSAAYFCASSPAGTSGGYEQYFGPGTRLTVT.

The chain employs TRBV19 and TRBJ2-3; possible D gene TRBD2, 6 bases. The CDR3 is 15 residues long. V was trimmed by 2 bases and J by 6 bases, leaving 15 bases between them. The germline V gene encodes CDR1 LNHDA and CDR2 SQIVND (reference sequence). The CDR3 DNA follows: TGTGCCAGTAGTATACAGAAAACCGGAGGGGATACGCAGTATTTT. It yields the protein CASSIQKTGGDTQYF.

The rearrangement links TRBV7-2 to TRBJ1-5, with D possibly being TRBD1 (6 bases). Per the germline V gene, CDR1 is SGHTA and CDR2 is FQGNSA. CDR3 length: 15 amino acids. V dropped 2 bases and J dropped 7 bases, with 15 bases sitting between them. The CDR3 region is CASSLSRGFGQPQHF. The CDR3 DNA is TGTGCCAGCAGCTTAAGCAGGGGATTTGGACAGCCCCAGCATTTT. Full variable domain (remainder filled in from reference TRBV7-2 and TRBJ1-5): GAGVSQSPSNKVTEKGKDVELRCDPISGHTALYWYRQSLGQGLEFLIYFQGNSAPDKSGLPSDRFSAERTGGSVSTLTIQRTQQEDSAVYLCASSLSRGFGQPQHFGDGTRLSIL.